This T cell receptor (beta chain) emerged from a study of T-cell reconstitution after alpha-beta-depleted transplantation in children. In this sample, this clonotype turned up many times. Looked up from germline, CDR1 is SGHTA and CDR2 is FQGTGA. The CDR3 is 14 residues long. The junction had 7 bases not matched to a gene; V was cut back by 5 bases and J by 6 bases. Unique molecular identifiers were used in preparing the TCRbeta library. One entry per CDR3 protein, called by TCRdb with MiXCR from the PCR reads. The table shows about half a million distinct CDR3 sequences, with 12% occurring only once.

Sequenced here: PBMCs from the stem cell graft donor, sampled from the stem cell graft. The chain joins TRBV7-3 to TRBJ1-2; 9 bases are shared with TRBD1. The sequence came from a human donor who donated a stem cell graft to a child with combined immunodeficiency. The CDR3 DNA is TGTGCCAGCAGCCCAGGCGGGACAGGGAATGGCTACACCTTC. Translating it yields CASSPGGTGNGYTF.